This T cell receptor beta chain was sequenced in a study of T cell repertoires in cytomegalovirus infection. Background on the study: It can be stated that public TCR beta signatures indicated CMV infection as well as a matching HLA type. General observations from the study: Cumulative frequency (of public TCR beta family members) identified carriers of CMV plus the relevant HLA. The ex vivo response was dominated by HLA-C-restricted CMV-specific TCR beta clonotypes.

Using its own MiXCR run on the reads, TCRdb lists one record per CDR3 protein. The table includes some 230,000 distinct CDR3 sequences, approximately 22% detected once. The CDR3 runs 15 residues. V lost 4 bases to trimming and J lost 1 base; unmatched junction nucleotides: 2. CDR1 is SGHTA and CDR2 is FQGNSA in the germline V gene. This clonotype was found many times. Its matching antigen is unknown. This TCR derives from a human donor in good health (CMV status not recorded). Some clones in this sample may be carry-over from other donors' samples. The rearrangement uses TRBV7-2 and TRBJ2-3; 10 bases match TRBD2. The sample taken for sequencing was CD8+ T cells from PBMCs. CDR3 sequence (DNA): TGTGCCAGCAGCTCCCTAGCGGGGGGCACAGATACGCAGTATTTT. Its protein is CASSSLAGGTDTQYF.